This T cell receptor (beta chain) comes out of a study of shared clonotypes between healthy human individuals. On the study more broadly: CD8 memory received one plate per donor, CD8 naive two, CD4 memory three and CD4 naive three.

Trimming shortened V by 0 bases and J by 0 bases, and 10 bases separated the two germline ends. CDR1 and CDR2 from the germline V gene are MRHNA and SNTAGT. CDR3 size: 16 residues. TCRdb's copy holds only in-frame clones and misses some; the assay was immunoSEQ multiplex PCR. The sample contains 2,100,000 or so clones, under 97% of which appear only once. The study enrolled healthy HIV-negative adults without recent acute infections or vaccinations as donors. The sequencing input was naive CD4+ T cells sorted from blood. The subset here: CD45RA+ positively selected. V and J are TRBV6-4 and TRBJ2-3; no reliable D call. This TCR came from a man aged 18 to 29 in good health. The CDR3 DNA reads TGTGCCAGCAGTGACTCGTTCCGAAAGAGCACAGATACGCAGTATTTT. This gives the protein CASSDSFRKSTDTQYF.